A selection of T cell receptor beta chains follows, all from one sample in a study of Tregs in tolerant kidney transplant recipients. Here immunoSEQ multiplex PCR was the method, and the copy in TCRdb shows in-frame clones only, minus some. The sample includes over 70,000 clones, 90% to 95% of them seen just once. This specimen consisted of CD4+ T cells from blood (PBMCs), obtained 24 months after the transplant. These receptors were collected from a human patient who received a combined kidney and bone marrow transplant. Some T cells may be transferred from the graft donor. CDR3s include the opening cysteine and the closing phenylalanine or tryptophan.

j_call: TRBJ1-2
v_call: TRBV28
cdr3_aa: CASNLPLRVQGPNYGYTF

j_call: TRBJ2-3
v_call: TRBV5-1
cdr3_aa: CASSGNRGRGTDTQYF

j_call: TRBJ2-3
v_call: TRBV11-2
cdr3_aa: CASSFPRTGTSGGTDTQYF

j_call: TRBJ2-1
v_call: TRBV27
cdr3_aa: CASSLWSGTYNEQFF

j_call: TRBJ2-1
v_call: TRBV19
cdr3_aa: CASSIGLGGLLYNEQFF

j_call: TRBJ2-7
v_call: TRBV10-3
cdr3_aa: CAISESTSGTGTYEQYF

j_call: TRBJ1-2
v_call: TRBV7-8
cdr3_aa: CASSLAGGGYTF

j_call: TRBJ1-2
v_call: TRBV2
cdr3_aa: CASSAHGNGYTF

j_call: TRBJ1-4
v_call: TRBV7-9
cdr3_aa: CASSGTGEEKLFF

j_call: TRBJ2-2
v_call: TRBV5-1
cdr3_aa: CASSITSPGELFF

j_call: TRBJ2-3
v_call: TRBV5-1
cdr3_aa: CASSGGRGTGTDTQYF

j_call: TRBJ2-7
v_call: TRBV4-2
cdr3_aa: CASSLQTSGVQVEQYF

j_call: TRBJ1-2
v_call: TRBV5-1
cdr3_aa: CASSFGGWSQGIGGYTF

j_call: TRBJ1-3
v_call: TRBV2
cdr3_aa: CASKGQYSGNTIYF

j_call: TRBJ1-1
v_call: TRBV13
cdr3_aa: CASSSTDTEAFF

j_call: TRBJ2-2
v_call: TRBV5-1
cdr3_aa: CASSLGDRLNTGELFF

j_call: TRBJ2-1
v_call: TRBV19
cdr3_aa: CASSMQGLADDKFF

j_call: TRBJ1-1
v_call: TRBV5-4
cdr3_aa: CASSLDVRTEAFF

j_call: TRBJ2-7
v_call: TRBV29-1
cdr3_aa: CSVRGLAGAPSYEQYF

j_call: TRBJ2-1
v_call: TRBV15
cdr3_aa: CATSLGGGPWRNEQFF

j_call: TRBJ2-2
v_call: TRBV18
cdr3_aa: CASSPSVGGVTGELFF

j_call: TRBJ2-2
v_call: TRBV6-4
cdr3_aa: CASSPGTSTGELFF

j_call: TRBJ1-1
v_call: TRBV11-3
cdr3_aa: CASRQGIEAFF